These 31 T cell receptor beta chains came from one sample sequenced in a study of technical replicates of blood from a handful of donors. Method: immunoSEQ multiplex PCR; TCRdb's copy keeps in-frame clones and lacks some. Of around 72,000 clones in the sample, 91% were seen once. Material for sequencing was PBMCs. Source of these receptors: a human donor in good health. Some clones in this sample may be carry-over from other donors' samples.

V gene TRBV4-1 combines with J gene TRBJ2-3, with 7 bases that match TRBD2. There are 16 residues in the CDR3. Losses at the gene ends were 3 bases for V and 3 bases for J; bases not matched to a gene: 9. Germline CDR1 and CDR2: MGHRA and YSYEKL. CDR3 in DNA: TGCGCCAGCAGCCACCCGAGCGGGACCGCGACAGATACGCAGTATTTT. Protein product: CASSHPSGTATDTQYF.

The chain combines TRBV6-6 with TRBJ2-7; TRBD2 matches at 12 bases. Unmatched junction bases numbered 10, after V lost 7 bases and J lost 6 bases. The CDR3 has 15 residues. Germline CDR1 reads MNHNY; CDR2 reads SVGAGI (reference sequence). CDR3 nucleotides: TGTGCCAGCACATCATCTAGCGGGAGGGCCTTCGAGCAGTACTTC. It codes for CASTSSSGRAFEQYF.

Turning to this clone: The germline gene is not matched at one end of the junction; a read error may be the cause. The chain joins TRBV11-3 to TRBJ2-1, with TRBD2 identical over 9 bases. This CDR3 region has 13 residues. Germline CDR1 and CDR2: SGHNT and YENEEA. The CDR3 region has the DNA TGTGCCAGCAGCTACAGGGCGGGGGGGCCGTGGATCTTC. It specifies CASSYRAGGPWIF.

This clone was picked up a small number of times. V is TRBV4-3 and J is TRBJ2-3; 7 bases fit TRBD2. The ends lost 0 bases at V and 7 bases at J; junction bases unmatched: 10. This CDR3 region has 16 residues. The germline CDR1 and CDR2 sequences are LGHNA and YSLEER. The CDR3 DNA sequence: TGCGCCAGCAGCCAAGATATCGTGGGGGGGAAAAATACGCAGTATTTT. This translates into CASSQDIVGGKNTQYF.

This clone was observed a handful of times. The chain recombines TRBV12-5 with TRBJ1-4, with D uncertain. Between the trimmed V and J ends, which lost 10 bases and 3 bases, there was a span of 18 bases. CDR3 length: 15 residues. Germline V gene lookup returns CDR1 LGHNT and CDR2 FRNRAP. The CDR3 loop is CATAPGTGANEKLFF. DNA for the CDR3: TGTGCTACCGCCCCAGGCACGGGAGCTAATGAAAAACTGTTTTTT.

This clone was seen once. The V call is TRBV5-1, the J call TRBJ1-1; 9 bases are shared with TRBD1. The CDR3 runs 16 residues. The V and J ends lost 4 bases and 3 bases, in that order; junction bases with no gene match: 10. Germline V gene lookup returns CDR1 SGHRS and CDR2 YFSETQ. The CDR3 sequence is CASSRIPQGADTEAFF. In nucleotides, the CDR3 is TGCGCCAGCAGCCGTATACCACAGGGGGCTGACACTGAAGCTTTCTTT.

The chain employs TRBV27 and TRBJ1-2; tentative D call: TRBD1 (5 bases). Germline V gene data show CDR1 as MNHEY and CDR2 as SMNVEV (reference sequence). This CDR3 spans 13 amino acids. V gave up 0 bases and J gave up 5 bases, with 7 bases separating them. CDR3 protein: CASSLSGGYGYTF. The CDR3 bases are TGTGCCAGCAGTTTATCGGGGGGGTATGGCTACACCTTC.

Only one count was recorded for this clone. V and J are TRBV7-3 and TRBJ2-3, with a possible D match to TRBD2 (5 bases). The CDR3 is 13 amino acids. V lost 0 bases and J lost 6, with 7 bases in between. The germline CDR1 and CDR2 sequences are SGHTA and FQGTGA. CDR3 coding DNA: TGTGCCAGCAGCTTAACGGGGAGTGATACGCAGTATTTT. As protein: CASSLTGSDTQYF.

This sequence joins TRBV6-5 and TRBJ2-7, with 9 bases that match TRBD1. The CDR3 runs to 14 residues. Germline-derived CDR1 and CDR2 are MNHEY and SVGAGI. J lost 4 bases, V lost 4 bases, and 5 bases had no gene match. The CDR3 loop reads CASSFTGGKYEQYF. The CDR3 DNA follows: TGTGCCAGCAGTTTTACAGGGGGCAAGTACGAGCAGTACTTC.

The chain combines TRBV29-1 with TRBJ1-1; 12 bases map to TRBD1. The V gene's germline CDR1 is SQVTM and CDR2 ANQGSEA. With 8 bases clipped from V and 10 bases from J, the junction kept 11 bases outside the gene matches. This CDR3 region has 13 residues. The chain's CDR3 is CSTTPGQGAGAFF. CDR3 bases: TGCAGCACAACTCCGGGACAGGGGGCTGGAGCTTTCTTT.

The sample holds one count of this clone. The chain combines TRBV4-1 with TRBJ1-2, with 7 bases aligning to TRBD1. The CDR3 has 16 residues. V gave up 1 base and J gave up 0 bases; unmatched junction bases: 5. Per the germline V gene, CDR1 is MGHRA and CDR2 is YSYEKL. For the CDR3, the DNA is TGCGCCAGCAGCCAAGCTGGACAGGCTCCTAACTATGGCTACACCTTC. Translating it yields CASSQAGQAPNYGYTF.

V is TRBV5-1 and J is TRBJ2-5, with 8 bases fitting TRBD2. Per germline, CDR1 SGHRS and CDR2 YFSETQ. CDR3 length: 14 residues. V shed 5 bases, J shed 4 bases, and the junction held 7 bases outside the gene matches. In DNA form, the CDR3 reads TGCGCCAGCAGTACGGGGGGGGGCGCAGAGACCCAGTACTTC. This encodes CASSTGGGAETQYF.

This clone was detected only once. V gene TRBV10-3 combines with J gene TRBJ2-7; D might be TRBD1 (5 bases). Germline V CDR1 and CDR2: ENHRY, SYGVKD. The ends were cut back, 10 bases at V and 2 bases at J, with 12 bases in the middle. The CDR3 runs to 12 residues. The CDR3 coding sequence is TGTGCCACAGGCCAGGGTACCTACGAGCAGTACTTC. It specifies CATGQGTYEQYF.

The V gene is TRBV7-9, the J gene TRBJ1-3; D may be TRBD1 (6 bases). The V end was cut by 6 bases, the J end by 0 bases, with 21 bases between. The CDR3 covers 18 residues. Germline V gene lookup returns CDR1 SEHNR and CDR2 FQNEAQ (reference sequence). CDR3 DNA sequence: TGTGCCAGCAGTCACCCCCCTCCAACAGGGCGCTCTGGAAACACCATATATTTT. Translation: CASSHPPPTGRSGNTIYF.

The chain links TRBV6-5 to TRBJ2-1; D ambiguous. The CDR3 extends over 11 amino acids. CDR1 MNHEY and CDR2 SVGAGI come from the germline V gene. V gave up 8 bases and J gave up 7 bases, with 9 bases separating them. CDR3 nucleotides: TGTGCCAGCGGGCCCTGGAATGAGCAGTTCTTC. Translation: CASGPWNEQFF.

The genes are TRBV29-1 and TRBJ2-1, with a weak D call TRBD1 (6 bases). The CDR3 is 15 residues long. Germline V gives CDR1 SQVTM, CDR2 ANQGSEA. V gave up 4 bases and J gave up 1 base, with 14 bases separating them. DNA of the CDR3: TGCAGCGTTGTGAGCCAGGGGTGGTCCTACAATGAGCAGTTCTTC. This encodes CSVVSQGWSYNEQFF.

The rearrangement links TRBV5-1 to TRBJ2-7; TRBD1 agrees at 7 bases. CDR1 SGHRS and CDR2 YFSETQ come from the germline V gene. Germline trimming cut 1 base from V and 4 bases from J; bases unmatched to any gene: 8. The CDR3 contains 15 residues. In DNA, the CDR3 is TGCGCCAGCAGCTTGTGGCAGGGGGTCGCGTACGAGCAGTACTTC. Its translation is CASSLWQGVAYEQYF.

This chain joins TRBV5-3 and TRBJ2-1, with 7 bases aligning to TRBD1. TRBV5-3 is classed as an ORF, of uncertain function. This CDR3 contains 14 residues. Trimming removed 4 bases from V and 9 bases from J; junction bases left unmatched: 10. The CDR3 protein is CARSPRTGVGEQFF. The CDR3 DNA reads TGTGCCAGAAGCCCGAGAACAGGGGTTGGTGAGCAGTTCTTC.

This chain uses TRBV7-6 with TRBJ2-1; perhaps TRBD2 as D (6 bases). Between the trimmed V and J ends, which lost 4 bases and 4 bases, there was a span of 17 bases. The CDR3 is made up of 16 amino acids. Germline assignment: CDR1 SGHVS and CDR2 FNYEAQ. CDR3 region: CASSSGTFLEYNEQFF. The CDR3 DNA reads as TGTGCCAGCAGCTCTGGGACTTTCCTAGAGTACAATGAGCAGTTCTTC.

The chain carries TRBV4-1 and TRBJ1-2, with D possibly TRBD1 on 5 matching bases. This CDR3 has 16 residues. V was clipped by 0 bases and J by 0 bases, with 11 bases between them. Germline assignment: CDR1 MGHRA and CDR2 YSYEKL. CDR3 in amino acids: CASSQEGGTANYGYTF. CDR3 nucleotides: TGCGCCAGCAGCCAAGAGGGGGGGACGGCTAACTATGGCTACACCTTC.

This chain links TRBV9 with TRBJ2-2; tentative D call: TRBD2 (5 bases). V lost 4 bases and J 4 bases, leaving 14 bases between the germline ends. The CDR3 covers 15 residues. In germline, CDR1 is SGDLS, CDR2 YYNGEE. The DNA of the CDR3 is TGTGCCAGCAGCTCCCTTGGACTGGGCACCGGGGAGCTGTTTTTT. Its protein product is CASSSLGLGTGELFF.

The chain recombines TRBV5-6 with TRBJ2-7; 8 bases fit TRBD2. The CDR3 sequence is 16 residues long. Germline CDR1 is SGHDT and CDR2 is YYEEEE. The ends lost 0 bases at V and 4 bases at J; junction bases unmatched: 9. CDR3 nucleotides: TGTGCCAGCAGCTTGGCTTGGGATAGCGGGGCTTACGAGCAGTACTTC. It specifies CASSLAWDSGAYEQYF.

V gene TRBV19 combines with J gene TRBJ1-6; D ambiguous. Germline assignment: CDR1 LNHDA and CDR2 SQIVND (reference sequence). This CDR3 has 18 residues. Trimming shortened V by 7 bases and J by 7 bases, and 26 bases separated the two germline ends. The CDR3 loop reads CASTLWRAVFGSNSPLHF. In DNA, the CDR3 is TGTGCCAGTACCCTATGGAGGGCGGTGTTTGGTAGCAATTCACCCCTCCACTTT.

This rearrangement joins TRBV7-6 to TRBJ2-5; 12 bases are a match to TRBD2. After removal of 5 bases from V and 2 bases from J, the junction contained 3 bases not matched to a gene. Germline CDR1 reads SGHVS; CDR2 reads FNYEAQ. This CDR3 has 15 amino acids. This chain's CDR3 is CASSPGTSGQETQYF. In DNA, the CDR3 is TGTGCCAGCAGCCCAGGGACTAGCGGGCAAGAGACCCAGTACTTC.

CDR3 sequence reads: CSVGQGAGNQPQHF. The CDR3 bases are TGCAGCGTTGGACAGGGGGCAGGAAATCAGCCCCAGCATTTT. The V and J genes are TRBV29-1 and TRBJ1-5, with 10 positions matching TRBD1. Germline V gene data show CDR1 as SQVTM and CDR2 as ANQGSEA. The CDR3 totals 14 residues. V was pared by 4 bases and J by 4 bases, with 4 bases of the junction left unmatched.

The chain carries TRBV6-5 and TRBJ1-2; 9 bases line up with TRBD1. V lost 2 bases, J lost 2 bases, and 3 bases stayed unmatched. Looked up from germline, CDR1 is MNHEY and CDR2 is SVGAGI. The CDR3 covers 15 residues. The CDR3 sequence is CASSYRTGANYGYTF. The CDR3 nucleotides are TGTGCCAGCAGTTACAGGACAGGGGCGAACTATGGCTACACCTTC.

Regarding this clone: Germline and junction disagree at one end, which may indicate a read error. The V gene is TRBV30, the J gene TRBJ2-1; a weak D match, TRBD2 (5 bases). The CDR3 spans 10 residues. Looked up from germline, CDR1 is GTSNPN and CDR2 is SVGIG (reference sequence). In nucleotides, the CDR3 is TGTGCCTGGAGTGTACAGCGGCCGATCTTC. Protein sequence: CAWSVQRPIF. Based on the CDR3 plus reference TRBV30 and TRBJ2-1, the full variable domain is SQTIHQWPATLVQPVGSPLSLECTVEGTSNPNLYWYRQAAGRGLQLLFYSVGIGQISSEVPQNLSASRPQDRQFILSSKKLLLSDSGFYLCAWSVQRPIFGPGTRLTVL.

The rearrangement uses TRBV30 and TRBJ2-7; 8 bases fit TRBD2. The V segment lost 4 bases and the J segment 5 bases; nucleotides outside the gene matches: 16. Germline lookup yields CDR1 GTSNPN and CDR2 SVGIG (reference sequence). There are 16 residues in the CDR3. The CDR3 coding sequence is TGTGCCTGGATTAATACCGGGACTAGTCTCATCCACGAGCAGTACTTC. Protein: CAWINTGTSLIHEQYF.

The rearrangement joins TRBV5-8 to TRBJ1-3, with D hard to call. The CDR3 runs 15 residues. Trimming removed 2 bases from V and 1 base from J, with 10 bases in between. Germline lookup yields CDR1 SGHTS and CDR2 YDEGEE. This CDR3 reads CASSFLGASGNTIYF. Written as DNA, the CDR3 is TGTGCCAGCAGCTTCCTAGGAGCTTCTGGAAACACCATATATTTT.

The chain uses TRBV7-2 and TRBJ2-1; 13 nucleotides agree with TRBD2. The length of the CDR3 is 15 residues. Trimming removed 4 bases from V and 3 bases from J; junction bases left unmatched: 0. Germline values: CDR1 SGHTA, CDR2 FQGNSA. Written as DNA, the CDR3 is TGTGCCAGCAGCTGGACTAGCGGGGGCTACAATGAGCAGTTCTTC. Its translation is CASSWTSGGYNEQFF. Supplemented by reference TRBV7-2 and TRBJ2-1, the full variable domain reads GAGVSQSPSNKVTEKGKDVELRCDPISGHTALYWYRQSLGQGLEFLIYFQGNSAPDKSGLPSDRFSAERTGGSVSTLTIQRTQQEDSAVYLCASSWTSGGYNEQFFGPGTRLTVL.

The chain combines TRBV7-6 with TRBJ2-7; TRBD1 might be the D (6 bases). V lost 6 bases, J lost 2 bases, and 20 bases lay in between. CDR3 length: 16 amino acids. Germline V gives CDR1 SGHVS, CDR2 FNYEAQ. CDR3 region: CASSLETGPSTYEQYF. In nucleotides, the CDR3 is TGTGCCAGCAGTTTGGAAACAGGGCCCTCGACCTACGAGCAGTACTTC.